The subject of this entry is one T cell receptor beta chain. This sample was taken from a study of blood T cell repertoires in COVID-19. Turning to the study itself: The United States, Italy and Spain were the sources of the acute and convalescent COVID-19 samples. Sample material is recorded as cDNA or gDNA derived from T cells, B-cell-depleted T cells, or PBMCs.

In the study's own analysis: Amplifying reference gene primers gave estimates of nucleated cell counts. Data came from immunoSEQ multiplex PCR; TCRdb stores just in-frame clones and leaves some out. V and J calls plus clone size are reproduced from that table; the DNA served to infer D and trimming. Of a few hundred thousand clones listed, over 75% are singletons. The clonotype originates from a man between 25 and 39 years old who had recovered from COVID-19. Input material: peripheral blood.

CDR3 sequence (DNA): TGTGCCAGCAGCACAGGGCGCAGGGAGACCGGGGAGCTGTTTTTT. Encoded protein: CASSTGRRETGELFF. This chain uses TRBV5-4 with TRBJ2-2; D might be TRBD1 (6 bases). Germline values: CDR1 SGHNT, CDR2 YYREEE (reference sequence). V was clipped by 4 bases and J by 5 bases, with 15 bases between them. The CDR3 sequence is 15 residues long.